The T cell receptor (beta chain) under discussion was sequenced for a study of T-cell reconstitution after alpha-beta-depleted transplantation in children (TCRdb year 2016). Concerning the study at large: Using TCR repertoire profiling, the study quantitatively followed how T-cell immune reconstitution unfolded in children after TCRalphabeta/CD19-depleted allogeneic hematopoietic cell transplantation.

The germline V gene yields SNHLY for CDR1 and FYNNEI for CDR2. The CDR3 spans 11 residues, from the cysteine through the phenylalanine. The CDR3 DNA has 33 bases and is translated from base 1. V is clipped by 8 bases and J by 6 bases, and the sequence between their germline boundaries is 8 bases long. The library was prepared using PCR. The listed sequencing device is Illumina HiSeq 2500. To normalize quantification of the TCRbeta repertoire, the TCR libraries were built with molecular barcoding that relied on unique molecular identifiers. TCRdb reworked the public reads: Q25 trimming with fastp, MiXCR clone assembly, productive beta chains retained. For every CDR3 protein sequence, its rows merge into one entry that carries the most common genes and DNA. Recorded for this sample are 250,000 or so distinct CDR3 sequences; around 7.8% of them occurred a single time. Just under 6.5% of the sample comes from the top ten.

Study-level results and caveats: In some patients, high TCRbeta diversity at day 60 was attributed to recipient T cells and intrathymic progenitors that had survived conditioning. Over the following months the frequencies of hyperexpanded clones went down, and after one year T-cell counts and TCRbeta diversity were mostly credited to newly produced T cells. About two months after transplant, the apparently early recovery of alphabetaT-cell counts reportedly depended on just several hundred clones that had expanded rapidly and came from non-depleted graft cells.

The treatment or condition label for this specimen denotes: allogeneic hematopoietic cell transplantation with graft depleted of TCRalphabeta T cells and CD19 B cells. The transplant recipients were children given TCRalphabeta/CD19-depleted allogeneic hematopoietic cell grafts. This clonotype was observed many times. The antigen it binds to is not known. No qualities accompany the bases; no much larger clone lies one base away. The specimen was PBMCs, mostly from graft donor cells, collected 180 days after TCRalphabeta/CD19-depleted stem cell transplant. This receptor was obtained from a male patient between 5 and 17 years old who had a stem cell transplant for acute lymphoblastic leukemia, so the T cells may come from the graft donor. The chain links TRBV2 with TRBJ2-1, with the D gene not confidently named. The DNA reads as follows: TGTGCCAGCCCAGGTTCCAATGAGCAGTTCTTC. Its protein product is CASPGSNEQFF. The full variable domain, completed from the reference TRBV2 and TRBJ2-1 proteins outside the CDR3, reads EPEVTQTPSHQVTQMGQEVILRCVPISNHLYFYWYRQILGQKVEFLVSFYNNEISEKSEIFDDQFSVERPDGSNFTLKIRSTKLEDSAMYFCASPGSNEQFFGPGTRLTVL.